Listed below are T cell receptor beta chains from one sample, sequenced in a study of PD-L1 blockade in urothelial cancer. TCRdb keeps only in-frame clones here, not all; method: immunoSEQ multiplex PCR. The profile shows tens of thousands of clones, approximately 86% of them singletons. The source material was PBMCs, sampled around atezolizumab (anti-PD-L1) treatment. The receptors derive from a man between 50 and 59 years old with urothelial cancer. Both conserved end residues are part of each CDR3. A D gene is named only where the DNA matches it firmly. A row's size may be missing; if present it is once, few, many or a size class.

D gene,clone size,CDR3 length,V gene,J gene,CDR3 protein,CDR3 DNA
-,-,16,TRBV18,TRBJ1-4,CASSPPGTVLHEKLFF,TGTGCCAGCTCACCACCCGGTACAGTCCTCCATGAAAAACTGTTTTTT
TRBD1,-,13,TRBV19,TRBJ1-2,CASSWDRGYGYTF,TGTGCCAGTAGTTGGGACAGGGGGTATGGCTACACCTTC
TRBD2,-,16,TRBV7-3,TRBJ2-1,CASSLLASGGASEQFF,TGTGCCAGCAGCTTATTGGCTAGCGGGGGGGCATCCGAGCAGTTCTTC
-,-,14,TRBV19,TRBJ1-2,CASSSQGGTYGYTF,TGTGCCAGTAGTAGCCAGGGAGGGACCTATGGCTACACCTTC
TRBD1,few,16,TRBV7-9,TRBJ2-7,CASSPSFRDSSYEQYF,TGTGCCAGCAGCCCCAGTTTTAGGGACAGTTCCTACGAGCAGTACTTC
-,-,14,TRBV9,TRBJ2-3,CASSVEAGPDTQYF,TGTGCCAGCAGCGTAGAGGCGGGCCCAGATACGCAGTATTTT
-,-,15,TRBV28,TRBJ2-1,CASNQPRDNYNEQFF,TGTGCCAGCAATCAACCCCGGGACAACTACAATGAGCAGTTCTTC
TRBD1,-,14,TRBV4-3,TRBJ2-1,CASSQPGQLNEQFF,TGCGCCAGCAGCCAACCGGGACAGCTCAATGAGCAGTTCTTC
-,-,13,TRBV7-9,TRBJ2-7,CASSLGTTYEQYF,TGTGCCAGCAGCTTAGGGACAACCTACGAGCAGTACTTC
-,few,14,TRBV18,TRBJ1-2,CASSPPTESYGYTF,TGTGCCAGCTCACCACCGACAGAGAGTTATGGCTACACCTTC
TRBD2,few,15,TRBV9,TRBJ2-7,CASSATSGSMHEQYF,TGTGCCAGCAGCGCAACTAGCGGGAGTATGCACGAGCAGTACTTC
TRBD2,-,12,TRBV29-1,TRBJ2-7,CSVGLNSHEQYF,TGCAGCGTGGGACTAAATTCCCACGAGCAGTACTTC
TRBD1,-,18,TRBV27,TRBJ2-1,CASSPWTGSVGSYNEQFF,TGTGCCAGCAGTCCCTGGACAGGGTCCGTGGGCTCCTACAATGAGCAGTTCTTC
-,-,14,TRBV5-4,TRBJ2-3,CASSQDYRTDTQYF,TGTGCCAGCAGCCAGGACTACCGCACAGATACGCAGTATTTT
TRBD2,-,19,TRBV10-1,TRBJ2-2,CASSYTMGLAGSNTGELFF,TGCGCCAGCAGTTACACTATGGGACTAGCGGGTTCGAACACCGGGGAGCTGTTTTTT
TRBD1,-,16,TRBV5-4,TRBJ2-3,CASSLGVDRAPDTQYF,TGTGCCAGCAGCTTGGGAGTTGACAGGGCCCCAGATACGCAGTATTTT
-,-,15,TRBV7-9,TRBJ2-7,CASSYFVPGDYEQYF,TGTGCCAGCAGCTATTTCGTCCCAGGCGACTACGAGCAGTACTTC
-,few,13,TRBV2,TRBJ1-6,CASLRGQSSPLHF,TGTGCCAGCCTAAGGGGACAAAGTTCACCCCTCCACTTT
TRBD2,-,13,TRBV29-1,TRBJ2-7,CSAGGGRTDEQYF,TGCAGCGCTGGGGGGGGAAGGACGGACGAGCAGTACTTC
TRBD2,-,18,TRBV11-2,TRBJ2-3,CASSFTAGGPPHTDTQYF,TGTGCCAGCAGCTTCACGGCGGGAGGCCCTCCACACACAGATACGCAGTATTTT
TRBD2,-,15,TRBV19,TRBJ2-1,CASSIRTSGLNEQFF,TGTGCCAGTAGTATCCGGACTAGCGGGCTCAATGAGCAGTTCTTC
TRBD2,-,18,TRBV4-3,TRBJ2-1,CASSQDSSGDSSYNEQFF,TGCGCCAGCAGCCAAGATAGTAGCGGGGATAGCTCCTACAATGAGCAGTTCTTC
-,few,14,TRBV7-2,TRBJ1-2,CASSLGGRNYGYTF,TGTGCCAGCAGCTTAGGGGGCAGGAACTATGGCTACACCTTC
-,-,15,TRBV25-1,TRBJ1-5,CASSLGGGSNQPQHF,TGTGCCAGCAGCTTAGGGGGGGGGAGCAATCAGCCCCAGCATTTT
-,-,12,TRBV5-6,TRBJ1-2,CASSFRNYGYTF,TGTGCCAGCAGCTTTCGTAACTATGGCTACACCTTC
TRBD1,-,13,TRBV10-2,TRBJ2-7,CASLDRVGDEQYF,TGCGCCAGCTTAGACAGGGTTGGAGACGAGCAGTACTTC
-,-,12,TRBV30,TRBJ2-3,CAWSVEDQPQYF,TGTGCCTGGAGTGTCGAGGATCAGCCCCAGTATTTT
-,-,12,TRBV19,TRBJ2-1,CASSIAPNEQFF,TGTGCCAGTAGTATAGCCCCAAATGAGCAGTTCTTC
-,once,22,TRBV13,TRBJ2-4,CASSPGTARGGLRNGPQNIQYF,TGTGCCAGCAGCCCCGGGACTGCAAGGGGGGGCCTTAGGAATGGGCCTCAAAACATTCAGTACTTC
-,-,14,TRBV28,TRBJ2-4,CASTFSGAKNIQYF,TGTGCCAGCACTTTTTCCGGAGCCAAAAACATTCAGTACTTC
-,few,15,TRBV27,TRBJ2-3,CASSRGSGYTDTQYF,TGTGCCAGCAGTCGAGGTAGCGGCTACACAGATACGCAGTATTTT
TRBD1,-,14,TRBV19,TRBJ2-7,CASSPDRSSYEQYF,TGTGCCAGTAGCCCGGACAGGAGCTCCTACGAGCAGTACTTC
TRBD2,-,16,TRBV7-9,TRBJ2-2,CASSRRGGRDPGELFF,TGTGCCAGCAGCCGTCGGGGGGGGCGCGATCCCGGGGAGCTGTTTTTT
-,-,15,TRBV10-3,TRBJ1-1,CAISERPGTNTEAFF,TGTGCCATCAGTGAGAGGCCAGGTACGAACACTGAAGCTTTCTTT
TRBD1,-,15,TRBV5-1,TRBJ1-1,CASSAEGAEDTEAFF,TGCGCCAGCAGCGCAGAGGGGGCGGAGGACACTGAAGCTTTCTTT
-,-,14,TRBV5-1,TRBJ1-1,CASSLAGMNTEAFF,TGCGCCAGCAGCTTGGCAGGAATGAACACTGAAGCTTTCTTT